These T cell receptor beta chains were read from a single sample in a study of T cell responses to AZD1222 COVID-19 vaccine. Sequenced by immunoSEQ multiplex PCR; TCRdb stores in-frame clones only, minus some. The table lists over 150,000 clones, around 92% of them singletons. The sample consisted of peripheral blood, taken on day 0 of MenACWY control vaccination. The receptors were gathered from an adult in good health. CDR3s include the opening cysteine and the closing phenylalanine or tryptophan. A D gene is named only where the DNA matches it firmly. The size of a clone is reported for some rows only, either as once, few or many, or as a class for expanded clones.

j_call | v_call | d_call | clone_size | cdr3_nt | cdr3_aa
TRBJ2-1 | TRBV2 | NA | NA | TGTGCCAGCAGTGGGGCAGGGAGCCCCTACAATGAGCAGTTCTTC | CASSGAGSPYNEQFF
TRBJ2-7 | TRBV2 | NA | NA | TGTGCCAGCACCGGGGTCCCGGTGGGCGAGCAGTACTTC | CASTGVPVGEQYF
TRBJ2-6 | TRBV30 | NA | NA | TGTGCCGCGTTGTGGGGGGCCTCTGGGGCCAACGTCCTGACTTTC | CAALWGASGANVLTF
TRBJ2-7 | TRBV28 | NA | NA | TGTGCCAGCAGCACGAAAAGGACCGAGCAGTACTTC | CASSTKRTEQYF
TRBJ2-5 | TRBV7-9 | NA | NA | TGTGCCAGCAAGTGGGGTAGGGCGGGGGCGCGGTCAGAGACCCAGTACTTC | CASKWGRAGARSETQYF
TRBJ2-5 | TRBV6-5 | NA | NA | TGTGCCAGCAGTCGCCCGGGCCGTGGGGAGACCCAGTACTTC | CASSRPGRGETQYF
TRBJ1-6 | TRBV2 | NA | NA | TGTGCCAGCACCCGGGACTGGAACTCACCCCTCCACTTT | CASTRDWNSPLHF
TRBJ1-2 | TRBV27 | TRBD1 | NA | TGTGCCAGCAGTAGGGACAGGGGGAATGGCTACACCTTC | CASSRDRGNGYTF
TRBJ2-7 | TRBV12-5 | TRBD2 | NA | TGTGCTAGTGGATATAGCGGGAGAGGTTACGAGCAGTACTTC | CASGYSGRGYEQYF
TRBJ2-7 | TRBV5-4 | NA | once | TGTGCCAGCAGCTTGGAGGTCGGGAATCGTCACGAGCAGTACTTC | CASSLEVGNRHEQYF
TRBJ2-5 | TRBV28 | NA | NA | TGTGCCAGCAAAGCGCACGGGGGCAGTGGACAAGAGACCCAGTACTTC | CASKAHGGSGQETQYF
TRBJ1-2 | TRBV12-3/TRBV12-4 | NA | once | TGTGCCAGCATGATTAACTATGGCTACACCTTC | CASMINYGYTF
TRBJ1-5 | TRBV28 | NA | NA | TGTGCCAGCAGTTTGAGGAATCAGCCCCAGCATTTT | CASSLRNQPQHF
TRBJ1-6 | TRBV7-2 | TRBD1 | NA | TGTGCCAGCAGCCTGCGAGGGACAGCGCCGATTTCACCCCTCCACTTT | CASSLRGTAPISPLHF
TRBJ2-1 | TRBV12-1 | NA | NA | TGTGCCAGCAGCTTTGGGCGGCTGCCCAGGGGCGAGCAGTTCTTC | CASSFGRLPRGEQFF
TRBJ1-2 | TRBV9 | TRBD1 | NA | TGTGCCAGCAGCGTTACAGGGGGCTGGGGCTACACCTTC | CASSVTGGWGYTF
TRBJ1-4 | TRBV28 | NA | NA | TGTGCCAGCAGTCCCGGGGGGCTTAATGAAAAACTGTTTTTT | CASSPGGLNEKLFF
TRBJ2-7 | TRBV27 | TRBD2 | NA | TGTGCCAGCAGCCCATGGGGGACTAGCGGAAGGGAGCAGTACTTC | CASSPWGTSGREQYF
TRBJ2-7 | TRBV9 | TRBD2 | NA | TGTGCCAGCAGCGTTACGACTAGCGGTAGGGAGCAGTACTTC | CASSVTTSGREQYF
TRBJ1-1 | TRBV27 | NA | NA | TGTGCCAGCAGCTCGACACGGTTCACTGAAGCTTTCTTT | CASSSTRFTEAFF
TRBJ2-7 | TRBV25-1 | NA | NA | TGTGCCAGCAGTGAATGGGGCGGTTCCTACGAGCAGTACTTC | CASSEWGGSYEQYF
TRBJ1-1 | TRBV28 | NA | NA | TGTGCCAGCAACTTAAAACAGCAAAACACTGAAGCTTTCTTT | CASNLKQQNTEAFF
TRBJ1-2 | TRBV7-2 | NA | NA | TGTGCCAGCAGCTCTCAGGGAAGCTATGGCTACACCTTC | CASSSQGSYGYTF
TRBJ2-7 | TRBV2 | NA | NA | TGTGCCCGAGGGGGGGACATCTCCTACGAGCAGTACTTC | CARGGDISYEQYF